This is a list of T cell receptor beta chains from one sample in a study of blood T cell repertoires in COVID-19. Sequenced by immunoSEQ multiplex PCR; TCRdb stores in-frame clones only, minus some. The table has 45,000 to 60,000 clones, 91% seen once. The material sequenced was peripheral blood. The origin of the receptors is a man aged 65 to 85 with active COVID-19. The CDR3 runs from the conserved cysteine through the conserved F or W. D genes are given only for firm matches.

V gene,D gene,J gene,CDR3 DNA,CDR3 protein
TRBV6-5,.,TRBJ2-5,TGTGCCAGCAGTTACGGGGGGAAGGAGACCCAGTACTTC,CASSYGGKETQYF
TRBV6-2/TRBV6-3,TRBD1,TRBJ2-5,TGTGCCAGCAGTTACCGACAGGGCAAGGCAGAGACCCAGTACTTC,CASSYRQGKAETQYF
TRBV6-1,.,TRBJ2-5,TGTGCCAGCAGTGAACCCCAGGGGCGAGAGACCCAGTACTTC,CASSEPQGRETQYF
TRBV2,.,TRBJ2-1,TGTGCCAGCAGTCGAAGGGGAAGCTCCTACAATGAGCAGTTCTTC,CASSRRGSSYNEQFF
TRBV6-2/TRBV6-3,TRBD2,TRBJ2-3,TGTGCCAGCAGTTATGGGCTGACTAGCGGGGGTAACAGAGGGTCGCCAGATACGCAGTATTTT,CASSYGLTSGGNRGSPDTQYF
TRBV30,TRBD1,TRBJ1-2,TGTGCCTGGAGTAGGGGACAGGGTTACGGCTACACCTTC,CAWSRGQGYGYTF
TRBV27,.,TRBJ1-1,TGTGCCAGCAGTTCGGGGAGCACTGAAGCTTTCTTT,CASSSGSTEAFF
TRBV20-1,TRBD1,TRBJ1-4,TGCAGTGCTAGTTTCCGGGAAGGGGGCGAAAAACTGTTTTTT,CSASFREGGEKLFF
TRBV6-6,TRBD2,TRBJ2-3,TGTGCCAGCAGTAGATACAGGACTAGCGGGGGGGCGGCACGCACAGATACGCAGTATTTT,CASSRYRTSGGAARTDTQYF
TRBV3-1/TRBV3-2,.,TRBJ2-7,TGTGCCAGCATGGAGTTTGGCGAGCAGTACTTC,CASMEFGEQYF
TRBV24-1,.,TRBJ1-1,TGTGCCACCCAAGACAGCATGAACACTGAAGCTTTCTTT,CATQDSMNTEAFF
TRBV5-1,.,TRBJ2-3,TGCGCCAGCAGCGCATGGGTCCCCCGGGGAGAATACACAGATACGCAGTATTTT,CASSAWVPRGEYTDTQYF